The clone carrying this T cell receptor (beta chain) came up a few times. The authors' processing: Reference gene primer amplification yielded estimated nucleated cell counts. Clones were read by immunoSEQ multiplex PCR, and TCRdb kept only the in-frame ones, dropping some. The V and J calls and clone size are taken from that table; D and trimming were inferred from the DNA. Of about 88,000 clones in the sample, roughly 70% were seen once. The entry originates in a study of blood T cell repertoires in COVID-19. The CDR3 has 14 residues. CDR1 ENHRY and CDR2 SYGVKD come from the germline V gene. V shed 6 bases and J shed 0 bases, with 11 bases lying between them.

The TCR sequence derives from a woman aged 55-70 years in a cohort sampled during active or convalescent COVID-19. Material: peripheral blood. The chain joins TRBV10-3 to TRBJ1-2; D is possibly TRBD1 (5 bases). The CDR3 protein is CAISNRPANYGYTF. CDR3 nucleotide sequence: TGTGCCATCAGCAACAGGCCTGCTAACTATGGCTACACCTTC.